These 11 T cell receptor beta chains were all obtained from the same sample, sequenced in a study of cytomegalovirus exposure and HLA in healthy donors. The PCR employed 60 Vbeta primers together with 13 Jbeta primers. The repertoire was sequenced with immunoSEQ multiplex PCR; TCRdb's copy has only in-frame clones and lacks some. The profile shows 130,000 or so clones, about three quarters of them singletons. The sample consisted of PBMCs. The receptor source for this set is a man aged 45 to 65 in good health and CMV-seropositive.

The V and J genes are TRBV2 and TRBJ1-6, with a weak D call TRBD1 (6 bases). The CDR3 totals 14 residues. Germline CDR1 reads SNHLY; CDR2 reads FYNNEI. V lost 4 bases to trimming and J lost 6 bases, with 10 bases between them. CDR3 sequence: CASSAGQTNSPLHF. CDR3 sequence (DNA): TGTGCCAGCAGTGCAGGACAGACTAATTCACCCCTCCACTTT.

The chain is built from TRBV6-5 and TRBJ1-2, with TRBD1 matching 7 bases. Germline CDR1 reads MNHEY; CDR2 reads SVGAGI. V shed 5 bases and J 4 bases; nucleotides not matched to a gene: 4. The CDR3 totals 13 residues. The CDR3 sequence: CASSDRAFYGYTF. CDR3 DNA: TGTGCCAGCAGTGACAGGGCGTTCTATGGCTACACCTTC.

The J gene is TRBJ2-3, the V gene TRBV4-3; possible D gene TRBD2, 5 bases. Germline CDR1 is LGHNA and CDR2 is YSLEER. CDR3 length: 15 residues. The V end was cut by 0 bases, the J end by 2 bases, with 9 bases between. The CDR3 spells CASSQDKRPTDTQYF. The CDR3 coding sequence is TGCGCCAGCAGCCAAGATAAGCGGCCCACAGATACGCAGTATTTT.

The chain uses TRBV29-1 and TRBJ1-5; tentative D call: TRBD1 (6 bases). This CDR3 is built from 13 residues. Trimming took 4 bases from V and 4 from J, leaving 11 bases between them. Germline V gene lookup returns CDR1 SQVTM and CDR2 ANQGSEA. The DNA for the CDR3 is TGCAGCGTTGGGACAGAACAGAATCAGCCCCAGCATTTT. Amino acids: CSVGTEQNQPQHF.

This clone was observed a single time. The chain couples TRBV5-1 to TRBJ2-3, with D maybe TRBD1 (6 bases). The CDR3 extends over 14 amino acids. V was shortened by 4 bases and J by 2 bases, with 11 bases between the two germline ends. Germline CDR1 SGHRS, CDR2 YFSETQ. The DNA for the CDR3 is TGCGCCAGCAGCAAGACAGGAGACACAGATACGCAGTATTTT. Its protein is CASSKTGDTDTQYF. The variable domain in full, completed from reference TRBV5-1 and TRBJ2-3, reads KAGVTQTPRYLIKTRGQQVTLSCSPISGHRSVSWYQQTPGQGLQFLFEYFSETQRNKGNFPGRFSGRQFSNSRSEMNVSTLELGDSALYLCASSKTGDTDTQYFGPGTRLTVL.

This chain links TRBV7-2 with TRBJ1-1, with D perhaps TRBD1 (5 bases). This CDR3 has 17 residues. Germline V CDR1 and CDR2: SGHTA, FQGNSA. Trimming pared 6 bases from V and 3 bases from J, leaving 23 bases between. CDR3 amino acids: CASSPMDGGTRHTEAFF. In DNA form, the CDR3 reads TGTGCCAGCAGTCCAATGGACGGCGGGACCCGTCACACTGAAGCTTTCTTT.

This clone was picked up many times. The chain links TRBV28 to TRBJ1-3; D uncertain. CDR3 length equals 12 residues. The germline V gene has CDR1 MDHEN and CDR2 SYDVKM. Trimming left V 2 bases short and J 9 bases short, with 8 bases between. The CDR3 DNA reads as TGTGCCAGCAGTTTACCCGGTCGCACCATATATTTT. It is translated as CASSLPGRTIYF.

This clone was seen just once. The V and J genes are TRBV25-1 and TRBJ1-1, with 9 bases aligning to TRBD1. Trimming removed 4 bases from V and 6 bases from J; junction bases left unmatched: 9. The CDR3 is made up of 15 amino acids. The germline CDR1 and CDR2 sequences are MGHDK and SYGVNS. The CDR3 loop reads CASSGAGTGYAEAFF. DNA for the CDR3: TGTGCCAGCAGTGGAGCCGGGACAGGGTACGCTGAAGCTTTCTTT.

The CDR3 nucleotides read TGCGCCAGCACCCAGGAGGGCAGGGCCTCCTACGAGCAGTACTTC. Protein product: CASTQEGRASYEQYF. The chain joins TRBV5-1 to TRBJ2-7; perhaps TRBD2 as D (6 bases). The CDR3 is 15 residues long. Germline V gene lookup returns CDR1 SGHRS and CDR2 YFSETQ. Trimming took off 6 bases at V and 0 bases at J, with 16 bases between the two ends.

This clone was seen a handful of times. The chain joins TRBV5-6 to TRBJ1-1; D is unclear. Germline CDR1 SGHDT, CDR2 YYEEEE. The germline V and J ends were trimmed by 1 base and 1 base, with 5 bases remaining between them. The CDR3 extends over 13 amino acids. The chain's CDR3 is CASSLRGNTEAFF. The DNA for the CDR3 is TGTGCCAGCAGCTTGCGGGGGAACACTGAAGCTTTCTTT.

The rearrangement links TRBV7-9 to TRBJ1-1; D gene unclear. Per the germline V gene, CDR1 is SEHNR and CDR2 is FQNEAQ (reference sequence). V was shortened by 3 bases and J by 0 bases, with 5 bases between the two germline ends. CDR3 size: 13 residues. The chain's CDR3 is CASSFRMNTEAFF. CDR3 coding DNA: TGTGCCAGCAGCTTCCGTATGAACACTGAAGCTTTCTTT.